One sample yielded the 21 T cell receptor beta chains listed below, sequenced in a study of T cell responses to AZD1222 COVID-19 vaccine. This table comes from immunoSEQ multiplex PCR, and its TCRdb copy is limited to in-frame clones, with some not included. In the table there are under 300,000 clones, 80% to 95% of which are singletons. Sequences were derived from peripheral blood, sampled on day 0 of AZD1222 vaccination. These receptors were collected from an adult in good health.

V and J are TRBV6-4 and TRBJ1-1; 7 nucleotides line up with TRBD1. Germline V gene sequence: CDR1 MRHNA, CDR2 SNTAGT. This CDR3 comprises 14 residues. J gave up 1 base and V 2 bases, and 1 base lay outside the gene matches. CDR3 region: CASSDGTANTEAFF. For the CDR3, the DNA is TGTGCCAGCAGTGACGGGACAGCGAACACTGAAGCTTTCTTT.

The V gene is TRBV9, the J gene TRBJ1-2, with 9 bases lining up with TRBD1. The CDR3 has 17 residues. CDR1 SGDLS and CDR2 YYNGEE come from the germline V gene. With 1 base clipped from V and 6 bases from J, the junction kept 13 bases outside the gene matches. CDR3 bases: TGTGCCAGCAGCGTATGGCCCGGGACAGGGATAAGGAATGGCTACACCTTC. Translating it yields CASSVWPGTGIRNGYTF.

The chain combines TRBV5-1 with TRBJ2-1; 8 bases fit TRBD1. The junction had 5 bases not matched to a gene; V was cut back by 4 bases and J by 5 bases. CDR1 and CDR2 (germline): SGHRS, YFSETQ. The CDR3 covers 14 residues. The CDR3 protein is CASSGRDRNNEQFF. CDR3 nucleotide sequence: TGCGCCAGCAGCGGCCGGGACAGGAACAATGAGCAGTTCTTC. Supplemented by reference TRBV5-1 and TRBJ2-1, the full variable domain reads KAGVTQTPRYLIKTRGQQVTLSCSPISGHRSVSWYQQTPGQGLQFLFEYFSETQRNKGNFPGRFSGRQFSNSRSEMNVSTLELGDSALYLCASSGRDRNNEQFFGPGTRLTVL.

This chain joins TRBV28 and TRBJ1-1, with D possibly TRBD1 on 6 matching bases. Germline V gives CDR1 MDHEN, CDR2 SYDVKM. This CDR3 region has 14 residues. V dropped 4 bases and J dropped 1 base, with 10 bases sitting between them. CDR3: CASSSGGPNTEAFF. In nucleotides, the CDR3 is TGTGCCAGCAGTTCGGGGGGCCCGAACACTGAAGCTTTCTTT.

The rearrangement joins TRBV28 to TRBJ1-1, with unresolved D. Germline V gene sequence: CDR1 MDHEN, CDR2 SYDVKM. This CDR3 region has 13 residues. Trimming cost V 3 bases and J 4 bases, with 9 bases left between them. The CDR3 DNA is TGTGCCAGCAGTTTCTATCGGACCACTGAAGCTTTCTTT. Its protein product is CASSFYRTTEAFF.

This clone was seen a single time. This sequence joins TRBV7-2 and TRBJ2-1, with TRBD2 matching over 9 bases. J was trimmed by 4 bases and V by 2 bases; bases with no gene match: 6. Per germline, CDR1 SGHTA and CDR2 FQGNSA. The CDR3 has 16 residues. CDR3 DNA: TGTGCCAGCAGCTTAACTAGCGGGCCACTTTACAATGAGCAGTTCTTC. Amino acids: CASSLTSGPLYNEQFF.

The genes are TRBV7-9 and TRBJ2-7, with a possible D match to TRBD1 (7 bases). The CDR3 runs 12 residues. Germline V lookup: CDR1 SEHNR, CDR2 FQNEAQ (reference sequence). V lost 7 bases to trimming and J lost 7 bases, with 14 bases between them. Here the CDR3 DNA reads TGTGCCAGCATCACAGGGGCGGGGGAGCAGTACTTC. As protein: CASITGAGEQYF.

The chain is built from TRBV5-6 and TRBJ1-5; possible D gene TRBD1, 5 bases. Trimming stripped 1 base from V and 3 bases from J, with 11 bases between. CDR3 length equals 15 residues. Germline V gives CDR1 SGHDT, CDR2 YYEEEE. The chain's CDR3 is CASSLLSGSNQPQHF. The CDR3 DNA follows: TGTGCCAGCAGCTTGTTGTCAGGGTCCAATCAGCCCCAGCATTTT.

The gene calls are TRBV18 and TRBJ1-4; the D is unclear. V was pared by 6 bases and J by 14 bases, with 13 bases between. Germline CDR1 and CDR2: KGHSH and LQKENI. The CDR3 is 11 residues long. As DNA, the CDR3 is TGTGCCAGCTCCGACGGATCCAGGCTGTTTTTT. This translates into CASSDGSRLFF.

The chain employs TRBV2 and TRBJ1-2; D may be TRBD1 (5 bases). Trimming left V 6 bases short and J 7 bases short, with 18 bases between. There are 14 residues in the CDR3. The germline V gene has CDR1 SNHLY and CDR2 FYNNEI. CDR3 nucleotides: TGTGCCAGCAGCCGGGACGGCTCCGCTCGTGGCTACACCTTC. Its translation: CASSRDGSARGYTF.

V is TRBV5-6 and J is TRBJ1-1; the D is unclear. The germline V gene has CDR1 SGHDT and CDR2 YYEEEE. Trimming cost V 0 bases and J 5 bases, with 14 bases left between them. The CDR3 is made up of 15 amino acids. This CDR3 is CASSLGPNGETEAFF. The DNA for the CDR3 is TGTGCCAGCAGCTTGGGCCCCAACGGGGAGACTGAAGCTTTCTTT.

The chain carries TRBV5-1 and TRBJ1-1; no clear D. The germline V gene has CDR1 SGHRS and CDR2 YFSETQ. The CDR3 totals 14 residues. Trimming removed 4 bases from V and 1 base from J, with 11 bases in between. For the CDR3, the DNA is TGCGCCAGCAGCCAGGACCGGGGGAACACTGAAGCTTTCTTT. Translated, it gives CASSQDRGNTEAFF.

The chain employs TRBV5-4 and TRBJ2-7, with D unclear. The CDR3 runs to 11 residues. Per germline, CDR1 SGHNT and CDR2 YYREEE (reference sequence). V was trimmed by 0 bases and J by 4 bases, leaving 2 bases between them. CDR3: CASSLDYEQYF. For the CDR3, the DNA is TGTGCCAGCAGCTTGGATTACGAGCAGTACTTC.

Only one count was recorded for this clone. The rearrangement uses TRBV13 and TRBJ2-7; D not certain. V was cut by 5 bases and J by 2 bases, with 10 bases left in between. The CDR3 covers 13 residues. Germline CDR1 reads PRHDT; CDR2 reads FYEKMQ (reference sequence). The CDR3 loop reads CASSVGRAYEQYF. DNA of the CDR3: TGTGCCAGCAGCGTTGGAAGAGCCTACGAGCAGTACTTC.

V gene TRBV4-2 combines with J gene TRBJ2-7; 10 bases match TRBD2. V gave up 1 base and J gave up 3 bases; unmatched junction bases: 3. Per germline, CDR1 LGHNA and CDR2 YNFKEQ. The CDR3 has 15 amino acids. CDR3 sequence: CASSQGTSGYYEQYF. The CDR3 region has the DNA TGTGCCAGCAGCCAAGGGACTAGCGGTTACTACGAGCAGTACTTC.

This clone showed up just a few times. The chain employs TRBV2 and TRBJ1-6, with 9 bases lining up with TRBD1. Germline values: CDR1 SNHLY, CDR2 FYNNEI. Trimming at V came to 5 bases and at J to 10 bases, leaving 9 bases not matched to a gene. The CDR3 covers 15 residues. The CDR3 loop reads CASSIGQGLGSPLHF. Here the CDR3 DNA reads TGTGCCAGCAGTATTGGACAGGGGCTAGGGTCACCCCTCCACTTT.

The chain combines TRBV3-1 (or the pseudogene TRBV3-2) with TRBJ2-7; unclear D gene. There are 15 residues in the CDR3. Per germline, CDR1 LGHDT and CDR2 YNNKEL (reference sequence). With 0 bases removed from V and 0 bases from J, the gap between germline ends came to 9 bases. DNA of the CDR3: TGTGCCAGCAGCCAAGATCGGGTCAACTCCTACGAGCAGTACTTC. It is translated as CASSQDRVNSYEQYF.

This rearrangement joins TRBV7-9 to TRBJ1-1; 7 bases align to TRBD1. The germline V gene encodes CDR1 SEHNR and CDR2 FQNEAQ (reference sequence). The V segment lost 2 bases and the J segment 1 base; nucleotides outside the gene matches: 10. The CDR3 covers 17 residues. As DNA, the CDR3 is TGTGCCAGCAGCTTATCCCCTACGACAGGGCCGAACACTGAAGCTTTCTTT. It codes for CASSLSPTTGPNTEAFF.

The V call is TRBV19, the J call TRBJ1-2; D uncertain. V dropped 11 bases and J dropped 1 base, with 11 bases sitting between them. The CDR3 loop spans 12 amino acids. In germline, CDR1 is LNHDA, CDR2 SQIVND (reference sequence). The CDR3: CASSSVNYGYTF. CDR3 DNA: TGTGCCTCCAGTTCAGTTAACTATGGCTACACCTTC.

This sequence joins TRBV20-1 and TRBJ1-2; no clear D. Germline CDR1 and CDR2: DFQATT and SNEGSKA (reference sequence). Trimming took off 5 bases at V and 3 bases at J, with 7 bases between the two ends. The CDR3 runs 11 residues. The CDR3 DNA follows: TGCAGTGCTGGTGATTACTATGGCTACACCTTC. Translation gives CSAGDYYGYTF.

This chain joins TRBV6-2 or TRBV6-3 and TRBJ2-4; weak D call: TRBD1 (5 bases). This CDR3 is built from 14 residues. Germline V gives CDR1 MNHEY, CDR2 SVGEGT. V was shortened by 6 bases and J by 8 bases, with 17 bases between the two germline ends. CDR3 bases: TGTGCCAGCAGCCAAGCCAGTCGCAGGGACATTCAGTACTTC. The encoded protein is CASSQASRRDIQYF.